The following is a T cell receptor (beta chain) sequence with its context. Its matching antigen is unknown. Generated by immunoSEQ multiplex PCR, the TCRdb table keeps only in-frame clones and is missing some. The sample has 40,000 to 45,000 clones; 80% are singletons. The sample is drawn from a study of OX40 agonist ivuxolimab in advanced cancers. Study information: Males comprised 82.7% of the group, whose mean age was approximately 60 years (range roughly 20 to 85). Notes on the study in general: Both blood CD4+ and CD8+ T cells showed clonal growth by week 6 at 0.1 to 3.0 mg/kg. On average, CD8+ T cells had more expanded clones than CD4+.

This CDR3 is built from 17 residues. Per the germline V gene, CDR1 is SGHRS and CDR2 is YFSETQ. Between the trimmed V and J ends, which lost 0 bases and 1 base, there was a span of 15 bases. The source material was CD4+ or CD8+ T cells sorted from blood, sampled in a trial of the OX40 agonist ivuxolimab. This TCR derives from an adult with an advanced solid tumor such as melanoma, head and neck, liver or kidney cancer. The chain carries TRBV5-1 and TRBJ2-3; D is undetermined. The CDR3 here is CASSLGLLGRGTDTQYF. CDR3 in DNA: TGCGCCAGCAGCTTGGGCCTTTTGGGCCGAGGCACAGATACGCAGTATTTT.